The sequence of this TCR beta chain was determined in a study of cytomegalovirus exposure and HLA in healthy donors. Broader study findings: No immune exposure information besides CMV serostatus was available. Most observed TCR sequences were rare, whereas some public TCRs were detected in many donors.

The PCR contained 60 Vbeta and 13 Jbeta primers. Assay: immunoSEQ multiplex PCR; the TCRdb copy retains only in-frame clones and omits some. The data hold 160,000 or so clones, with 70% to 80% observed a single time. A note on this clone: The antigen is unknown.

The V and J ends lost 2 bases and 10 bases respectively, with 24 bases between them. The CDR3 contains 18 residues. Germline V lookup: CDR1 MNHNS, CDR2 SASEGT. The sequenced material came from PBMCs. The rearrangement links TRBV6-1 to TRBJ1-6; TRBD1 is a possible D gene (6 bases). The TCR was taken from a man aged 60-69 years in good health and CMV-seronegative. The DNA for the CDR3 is TGTGCCAGCAGTGAATGGTCGAGGGGGGGCCTAGGTGGATCACCCCTCCACTTT. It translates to CASSEWSRGGLGGSPLHF.